This is a list of T cell receptor beta chains from one sample in a study of blood T cell repertoires in COVID-19. Assay used: immunoSEQ multiplex PCR; TCRdb lists only in-frame clones, some missing. The top ten clones hold roughly 3% of a sample with around 300,000 clones, around 82% of them seen once. The sample taken for sequencing was peripheral blood. These receptors were taken from a man aged 25 to 40 with active or convalescent COVID-19. Both conserved end residues are part of each CDR3. A D gene is named only where the DNA matches it firmly. Size is stated for part of the rows, as once, few or many counts, or as a class when the clone is expanded.

>.|TRBD1|TRBJ1-2|TRBV5-1
CASSFSARGSFYTF
TGCGCCAGCAGCTTCTCGGCCAGGGGGTCGTTCTACACCTTC
>.|.|TRBJ1-5|TRBV7-3
CASSLDYNQPQHF
TGTGCCAGCAGCCTCGACTACAATCAGCCCCAGCATTTT
>.|TRBD1|TRBJ2-1|TRBV11-3
CASSWTGSSYNEQFF
TGTGCCAGCAGCTGGACAGGGAGCTCCTACAATGAGCAGTTCTTC
>few|TRBD2|TRBJ2-1|TRBV11-2
CASSFRGLAGNEQFF
TGTGCCAGCAGCTTTCGTGGACTAGCGGGCAATGAGCAGTTCTTC
>.|.|TRBJ2-3|TRBV30
CAWSPGASIHLQYF
TGTGCCTGGAGCCCAGGGGCATCAATACATTTACAGTATTTT
>.|TRBD1|TRBJ1-4|TRBV4-3
CASSRLRGQANEKLFF
TGCGCCAGCAGCCGTCTCAGGGGACAGGCTAATGAAAAACTGTTTTTT
>.|.|TRBJ2-1|TRBV7-6
CASSPPSEASYNEQFF
TGTGCCAGCAGCCCCCCTAGCGAAGCCTCCTACAATGAGCAGTTCTTC
>.|.|TRBJ2-7|TRBV27
CASSREPPGWEQYF
TGTGCCAGCAGCCGAGAACCCCCCGGTTGGGAGCAGTACTTC
>.|.|TRBJ2-7|TRBV23-1
CASSQVSGGEGYEQYF
TGCGCCAGCAGTCAAGTTAGCGGAGGAGAGGGCTACGAGCAGTACTTC
>.|.|TRBJ1-5|TRBV3-1/TRBV3-2
CAISGNQPQHF
TGTGCCATCTCAGGGAATCAGCCCCAGCATTTT
>.|.|TRBJ1-5|TRBV3-1/TRBV3-2
CASSWGGNQPQHF
TGTGCCAGCAGCTGGGGAGGCAATCAGCCCCAGCATTTT
>.|TRBD1|TRBJ2-1|TRBV18
CASSLRQGAVRNEQFF
TGTGCCAGCTCACTGCGACAGGGGGCCGTAAGAAATGAGCAGTTCTTC
>.|.|TRBJ1-1|TRBV27
CASSLQVNTEAFF
TGTGCCAGCAGTTTACAGGTTAATACTGAAGCTTTCTTT
>.|TRBD2|TRBJ2-1|TRBV19
CASSTAGGINEQFF
TGTGCCAGTAGTACGGCGGGAGGGATAAATGAGCAGTTCTTC
>few|.|TRBJ2-2|TRBV9
CASRFSGNTGELFF
TGTGCCAGCAGATTCAGCGGTAACACCGGGGAGCTGTTTTTT
>.|TRBD1|TRBJ1-2|TRBV25-1
CASSEPGTDENYGYTF
TGTGCCAGCAGTGAACCCGGGACAGATGAAAACTATGGCTACACCTTC
>.|TRBD2|TRBJ2-3|TRBV24-1
CATSDSGRRTDTQYF
TGTGCCACCAGCGATAGCGGGAGAAGAACAGATACGCAGTATTTT
>.|TRBD2|TRBJ2-6|TRBV9
CASSVQGGTSFSGANVLTF
TGTGCCAGCAGCGTGCAGGGAGGGACTAGCTTCTCTGGGGCCAACGTCCTGACTTTC
>.|.|TRBJ1-4|TRBV15
CATSRDPSAGLVTNEKLFF
TGTGCCACCAGCAGAGATCCCTCCGCGGGGCTTGTAACTAATGAAAAACTGTTTTTT
>few|TRBD1|TRBJ2-1|TRBV19
CASTVDRFSYNEQFF
TGTGCCAGTACTGTGGACAGGTTCTCCTACAATGAGCAGTTCTTC
>.|TRBD2|TRBJ2-1|TRBV7-3
CASSDTSGRAGEQFF
TGTGCCAGCAGCGACACTAGCGGGAGGGCAGGTGAGCAGTTCTTC
>.|.|TRBJ2-2|TRBV19
CASSIGQYTGELFF
TGTGCCAGTAGTATAGGCCAGTACACCGGGGAGCTGTTTTTT
>.|TRBD2|TRBJ2-5|TRBV5-4
CASSRTSGRQETQYF
TGTGCCAGCAGTCGGACTAGCGGGCGTCAAGAGACCCAGTACTTC
>.|.|TRBJ2-7|TRBV5-1
CASSSGSTTEQYF
TGCGCCAGCAGCTCAGGATCAACCACGGAGCAGTACTTC
>.|TRBD1|TRBJ1-4|TRBV6-5
CASSPLGTQGEKLFF
TGTGCCAGCAGTCCCCTTGGGACACAGGGGGAAAAACTGTTTTTT
>.|.|TRBJ1-5|TRBV28
CASKLPGGSNQPQHF
TGTGCCAGCAAACTACCCGGTGGTAGCAATCAGCCCCAGCATTTT
>.|TRBD2|TRBJ2-5|TRBV5-1
CASSWSGGTQETQYF
TGCGCCAGCAGCTGGAGCGGGGGAACCCAAGAGACCCAGTACTTC
>.|.|TRBJ2-5|TRBV4-1
CASSRRLGGETQYF
TGCGCCAGCAGCAGGCGGTTGGGGGGAGAGACCCAGTACTTC
>.|.|TRBJ2-7|TRBV25-1
CASSPSAGQIYYEQYF
TGTGCCAGCAGTCCTTCGGCGGGACAGATCTACTACGAGCAGTACTTC
>.|.|TRBJ1-1|TRBV2
CASPRTVLQAFF
TGTGCCAGCCCCAGGACAGTCCTACAAGCTTTCTTT
>.|.|TRBJ1-1|TRBV28
CASSLLTEAFF
TGTGCCAGCAGCCTCCTCACTGAAGCTTTCTTT
>.|TRBD1|TRBJ1-6|TRBV2
CASPSGTGFSPLHF
TGTGCCAGCCCATCCGGGACAGGGTTTTCACCCCTCCACTTT
>.|.|TRBJ2-7|TRBV5-1
CASSLGVGAYEQYF
TGCGCCAGCAGCTTGGGGGTCGGGGCCTACGAGCAGTACTTC
>.|TRBD1|TRBJ1-1|TRBV5-1
CASSRTGPEAFF
TGCGCCAGCAGTAGGACAGGCCCGGAAGCTTTCTTT
>.|TRBD2|TRBJ2-3|TRBV5-4
CASSSGTRGYSTDTQYF
TGTGCCAGCAGCTCCGGGACTAGAGGTTACAGCACAGATACGCAGTATTTT
>.|TRBD1|TRBJ2-7|TRBV5-1
CASSRDRGLYEQYF
TGCGCCAGCAGCCGGGACAGGGGGCTATACGAGCAGTACTTC
>.|TRBD1|TRBJ1-5|TRBV13
CASSLLRQGLYSNQPQHF
TGTGCCAGCAGCTTATTGAGACAGGGACTTTATAGCAATCAGCCCCAGCATTTT
>once|TRBD1|TRBJ1-2|TRBV5-4
CASSYPGQGLAYGYTF
TGTGCCAGCAGCTACCCGGGACAGGGGTTGGCCTATGGCTACACCTTC
>many|TRBD1|TRBJ2-1|TRBV27
CASRELTGSSYNEQFF
TGTGCCAGCAGGGAATTGACAGGGAGCTCCTACAATGAGCAGTTCTTC
>.|TRBD1|TRBJ2-5|TRBV6-1
CASSVIDRGAQETQYF
TGTGCCAGCAGTGTTATCGACAGGGGAGCCCAAGAGACCCAGTACTTC
>.|TRBD1|TRBJ1-2|TRBV30
CAWSVGTGYSGYTF
TGTGCCTGGAGTGTAGGGACAGGGTACTCTGGCTACACCTTC
>.|.|TRBJ2-7|TRBV27
CASSLRAEGPSYEQYF
TGTGCCAGCAGTTTACGGGCCGAGGGCCCCTCCTACGAGCAGTACTTC
>.|.|TRBJ2-7|TRBV28
CASSPATTYEQYF
TGTGCCAGCAGTCCTGCAACAACCTACGAGCAGTACTTC
>.|.|TRBJ2-7|TRBV5-1
CASSDFYEQYF
TGCGCCAGCAGCGACTTCTACGAGCAGTACTTC
>.|TRBD2|TRBJ2-2|TRBV15
CATSRDRQRELAGELFF
TGTGCCACCAGCAGAGATCGACAGCGGGAGTTGGCCGGGGAGCTGTTTTTT
>.|TRBD1|TRBJ2-7|TRBV9
CASSVGTGAYEQYF
TGTGCCAGCAGCGTCGGGACAGGAGCCTACGAGCAGTACTTC
>few|.|TRBJ1-5|TRBV9
CASSVKQGGNQPQHF
TGTGCCAGCAGCGTAAAACAGGGTGGTAATCAGCCCCAGCATTTT
>.|.|TRBJ1-2|TRBV2
CASTPPQEFYGYTF
TGTGCCAGCACCCCCCCACAGGAATTCTATGGCTACACCTTC
>few|.|TRBJ1-4|TRBV4-3
CASSHRLSGGEEKLFF
TGCGCCAGCAGCCACCGTCTTTCGGGTGGAGAAGAAAAACTGTTTTTT
>.|TRBD1|TRBJ1-5|TRBV19
CASSPTGLDQPQHF
TGTGCCAGTAGTCCGACAGGGTTAGATCAGCCCCAGCATTTT
>.|TRBD1|TRBJ1-2|TRBV29-1
CSVLGQDALMVGYTF
TGCAGCGTCCTTGGACAGGACGCTCTTATGGTGGGCTACACCTTC
>few|.|TRBJ2-7|TRBV5-1
CASRKTQGYEQYF
TGCGCCAGCAGAAAAACGCAGGGCTACGAGCAGTACTTC
>.|.|TRBJ2-5|TRBV14
CASSQNGPYWGGFETQYF
TGTGCCAGCAGCCAAAATGGCCCTTATTGGGGAGGATTTGAGACCCAGTACTTC
>.|.|TRBJ2-6|TRBV25-1
CASSEYQYSGANVLTF
TGTGCCAGCAGTGAATATCAGTACTCTGGGGCCAACGTCCTGACTTTC
>.|.|TRBJ1-5|TRBV19
CASSGPRGNQPQHF
TGTGCCAGTAGTGGCCCACGAGGGAATCAGCCCCAGCATTTT
>.|.|TRBJ1-6|TRBV5-5
CASSDTEGPNSPLHF
TGTGCCAGCAGCGACACGGAGGGCCCGAATTCACCCCTCCACTTT
>.|TRBD1|TRBJ2-7|TRBV5-1
CASSPRQGAYEQYF
TGCGCCAGCAGCCCCCGACAGGGAGCCTACGAGCAGTACTTC
>.|TRBD2|TRBJ2-5|TRBV3-1/TRBV3-2
CASSGSVASGGPPVGETQYF
TGTGCCAGCAGCGGGTCTGTGGCTAGCGGGGGACCTCCGGTTGGAGAGACCCAGTACTTC
>.|TRBD2|TRBJ2-7|TRBV7-2
CASSPSFLAGGAFYEQYF
TGTGCCAGCAGCCCCTCCTTCCTAGCGGGAGGGGCCTTCTACGAGCAGTACTTC
>.|.|TRBJ1-4|TRBV3-1/TRBV3-2
CASSQLVILSSTNEKLFF
TGTGCCAGCAGCCAACTCGTTATCCTCTCTTCAACTAATGAAAAACTGTTTTTT